These 19 T cell receptor beta chains were all obtained from the same sample, sequenced in a study of T-cell reconstitution after alpha-beta-depleted transplantation in children. Unique molecular identifiers tagged the TCRbeta library. TCRdb re-called the PCR reads through MiXCR, storing one row per CDR3 protein. The sample lists roughly 590,000 distinct CDR3 sequences, roughly 15% occurring once. This sample comprised PBMCs from the stem cell graft donor, obtained from the stem cell graft. All receptors come from a human donor who donated a stem cell graft to a child with acute myeloid leukemia.

This clonotype was recorded many times. This sequence joins TRBV9 and TRBJ2-7; TRBD2 aligns across 7 bases. V was pared by 0 bases and J by 6 bases, with 9 bases of the junction left unmatched. From germline, CDR1 is SGDLS and CDR2 YYNGEE. The CDR3 is 15 amino acids. The CDR3 region is CASSVEGGNAPEQYF. The CDR3 DNA sequence: TGTGCCAGCAGCGTAGAGGGAGGGAACGCACCCGAGCAGTACTTC.

The table lists this clonotype with many counts. The gene calls are TRBV12-3 or TRBV12-4 and TRBJ1-3, with TRBD1 as a possible D gene (5 bases). The CDR3 consists of 15 residues. V was clipped by 8 bases and J by 9 bases, with 23 bases between them. The CDR3 loop is CASRDSEVSSGTIYF. CDR3 sequence (DNA): TGTGCCAGCCGGGACTCCGAGGTCTCGAGCGGCACCATATATTTT.

As for this clonotype: With a much larger clone just one base away, this may be a read error. The J gene is TRBJ1-3, the V gene TRBV20-1, with D unclear. Germline CDR1 is DFQATT and CDR2 is SNEGSKA (reference sequence). V was shortened by 1 base and J by 3 bases, with 13 bases between the two germline ends. The CDR3 loop spans 15 amino acids. CDR3 in amino acids: CSARVPTEVGNTIYF. The CDR3 nucleotides are TGCAGTGCTAGAGTCCCTACAGAGGTTGGAAACACCATATATTTT.

Ten or more counts support this clonotype. The chain couples TRBV7-3 to TRBJ1-1, with D unclear. CDR3 length: 14 residues. Germline V gene lookup returns CDR1 SGHTA and CDR2 FQGTGA. Trimming took 0 bases from V and 1 from J, leaving 6 bases between them. The CDR3: CASSLTPGNTEAFF. The CDR3 nucleotides are TGTGCCAGCAGCTTAACGCCTGGGAACACTGAAGCTTTCTTT.

The chain uses TRBV19 and TRBJ1-2, with TRBD1 identical over 7 bases. Losses at the gene ends were 1 base for V and 2 bases for J; bases not matched to a gene: 1. This CDR3 has 14 amino acids. The germline CDR1 and CDR2 sequences are LNHDA and SQIVND (reference sequence). CDR3: CASSIVTGNYGYTF. The CDR3 bases are TGTGCCAGTAGTATAGTGACAGGGAACTATGGCTACACCTTC.

V and J are TRBV4-3 and TRBJ2-3; 7 positions agree with TRBD2. Germline values: CDR1 LGHNA, CDR2 YSLEER. With V trimmed by 8 bases and J by 3 bases, 5 bases remained unmatched. There are 13 residues in the CDR3. The CDR3 region has the DNA TGCGCCAGCGGGGCGGGGGTGACAGATACGCAGTATTTT. It specifies CASGAGVTDTQYF.

The chain uses TRBV27 and TRBJ2-3; D remains ambiguous. The V end was cut by 5 bases, the J end by 2 bases, with 23 bases between. Per the germline V gene, CDR1 is MNHEY and CDR2 is SMNVEV (reference sequence). There are 18 residues in the CDR3. Here the CDR3 DNA reads TGTGCCAGCAGTCCCCTCCCCCTACGACTGGATCTCACAGATACGCAGTATTTT. It codes for CASSPLPLRLDLTDTQYF.

As to this clonotype: The junction does not match germline at one end; this may be a read error. This chain links TRBV24-1 with TRBJ2-3; TRBD1 or TRBD2 may be the D gene (6 bases each). This CDR3 is built from 14 residues. Germline V lookup: CDR1 KGHDR, CDR2 SFDVKD. CDR3 nucleotides: TGTGCCACCAGTGATGGGGGGCGAACCGCTACGCTGTATTTT. The encoded protein is CATSDGGRTATLYF.

The chain links TRBV15 to TRBJ1-5; TRBD1 might be the D (5 bases). There are 16 residues in the CDR3. Germline-derived CDR1 and CDR2 are LNHNV and YYDKDF (reference sequence). Trimming took off 4 bases at V and 0 bases at J, with 13 bases between the two ends. The CDR3 protein is CATSTGLMPSNQPQHF. The DNA for the CDR3 is TGTGCCACCAGCACAGGGTTGATGCCTAGCAATCAGCCCCAGCATTTT.

This clonotype was observed at least ten times. This sequence joins TRBV6-5 and TRBJ2-7; the match to TRBD1 covers 9 bases. The J segment lost 2 bases and the V segment lost 6 bases, leaving 8 bases of the junction unmatched. Germline V gene data show CDR1 as MNHEY and CDR2 as SVGAGI. This CDR3 is built from 15 residues. This CDR3 reads CASSPRTGATYEQYF. As DNA, the CDR3 is TGTGCCAGCAGCCCTAGGACAGGGGCCACCTACGAGCAGTACTTC.

This clonotype turned up a few times. Written as DNA, the CDR3 is TGTGCCAGCAGTCCTCAGACTAGTTCCGGGGAGCTGTTTTTT. The encoded protein is CASSPQTSSGELFF. The rearrangement uses TRBV12-3 or TRBV12-4 and TRBJ2-2, with D possibly being TRBD2 (6 bases). V was shortened by 5 bases and J by 6 bases, with 13 bases between the two germline ends. The CDR3 has 14 residues.

This clonotype has only one observation. A junction boundary mismatches the germline segment, possibly from a read error. The chain joins TRBV24-1 to TRBJ1-1, with D possibly matching TRBD1 (5 bases). CDR1 is KGHDR, CDR2 SFDVKD, per germline. This CDR3 is built from 14 residues. This CDR3 reads CATSDPRTNTEAYF. In DNA, the CDR3 is TGTGCCACCAGTGACCCACGGACAAACACTGAAGCTTACTTT.

This clonotype has at least ten counts. The chain employs TRBV5-6 and TRBJ1-1; 10 bases line up with TRBD1. CDR3 length equals 14 residues. After removal of 4 bases from V and 3 bases from J, the junction contained 3 bases not matched to a gene. Germline V gene sequence: CDR1 SGHDT, CDR2 YYEEEE. The CDR3 sequence is CASSRGQGYTEAFF. The CDR3 nucleotides are TGTGCCAGCAGCCGGGGACAGGGGTACACTGAAGCTTTCTTT.

The table lists this clonotype with many counts. The rearrangement uses TRBV20-1 and TRBJ1-1; tentative D call: TRBD1 (6 bases). This CDR3 has 17 amino acids. With 0 bases removed from V and 0 bases from J, the gap between germline ends came to 17 bases. The germline gives CDR1 DFQATT, CDR2 SNEGSKA (reference sequence). The CDR3 DNA is TGCAGTGCTAGAGAAGGGGGGGCGGTATTGCTGAACACTGAAGCTTTCTTT. Translation gives CSAREGGAVLLNTEAFF.

Details on this clonotype: This may arise from a read error, as a much more abundant clone is one base away. The chain joins TRBV20-1 to TRBJ1-1; no clear D gene. The V and J ends lost 3 bases and 7 bases respectively, with 9 bases between them. Germline lookup yields CDR1 DFQATT and CDR2 SNEGSKA (reference sequence). The CDR3 totals 11 residues. CDR3 sequence (DNA): TGCAGTGCTAGCCAGCGGCTTGAAGCTTTCTTT. Translation gives CSASQRLEAFF.

This clonotype turned up a few times. V is TRBV6-1 and J is TRBJ2-2, with a possible D match to TRBD1 (5 bases). The CDR3 spans 14 residues. Germline V gives CDR1 MNHNS, CDR2 SASEGT. V was shortened by 5 bases and J by 5 bases, with 12 bases between the two germline ends. The CDR3 region has the DNA TGTGCCAGCAGTCCCACCAGGGTAACCGGGGAGCTGTTTTTT. Its translation is CASSPTRVTGELFF.

The sample holds a few counts of this clonotype. This chain joins TRBV7-2 and TRBJ2-5, with no clear D. The CDR3 contains 15 residues. CDR1 and CDR2 (germline): SGHTA, FQGNSA. With 2 bases removed from V and 1 base from J, the gap between germline ends came to 11 bases. The CDR3 sequence: CASSLQIGSQETQYF. The CDR3 region has the DNA TGTGCCAGCAGCTTACAAATTGGAAGCCAAGAGACCCAGTACTTC.

The rearrangement links TRBV6-1 to TRBJ2-3; tentatively, D is TRBD2 (5 bases). Trimming stripped 1 base from V and 2 bases from J, with 16 bases between. There are 17 residues in the CDR3. Germline CDR1 reads MNHNS; CDR2 reads SASEGT. This CDR3 reads CASSEDGIFGNTDTQYF. The CDR3 nucleotides are TGTGCCAGCAGTGAAGACGGGATTTTCGGGAACACAGATACGCAGTATTTT.

This clonotype was seen a few times. The chain recombines TRBV6-5 with TRBJ1-2, with D uncertain. V shed 0 bases and J shed 2 bases, with 10 bases lying between them. Germline CDR1 and CDR2: MNHEY and SVGAGI. The CDR3 consists of 15 residues. CDR3 protein: CASSYSAGFNYGYTF. In nucleotides, the CDR3 is TGTGCCAGCAGTTACTCGGCGGGGTTCAACTATGGCTACACCTTC.